These 19 T cell receptor beta chains came from one sample sequenced in a study of cytomegalovirus exposure and HLA in healthy donors. With 60 Vbeta and 13 Jbeta primers, the PCR was carried out. The method was immunoSEQ multiplex PCR; TCRdb's version includes in-frame clones alone and lacks a portion of them. The repertoire includes around 150,000 clones, roughly 68% of them detected once, and around 4.2% sits in the top ten. The sequenced material came from PBMCs. The receptors derive from a man in his fifties or sixties in good health and CMV-seronegative.

This clone was detected a few times. The gene calls are TRBV28 and TRBJ2-7, with D possibly TRBD1 on 6 matching bases. Trimming left V 7 bases short and J 1 base short, with 14 bases between. From germline, CDR1 is MDHEN and CDR2 SYDVKM. This CDR3 contains 14 residues. Here the CDR3 reads CASKPQGMSYEQYF. The CDR3 DNA is TGTGCCAGCAAACCCCAGGGGATGTCCTACGAGCAGTACTTC.

The chain joins TRBV6-5 to TRBJ1-3; 8 nucleotides align to TRBD1. J gave up 9 bases and V 9 bases, and 10 bases lay outside the gene matches. Germline V lookup: CDR1 MNHEY, CDR2 SVGAGI. This CDR3 is built from 13 residues. The CDR3 region has the DNA TGTGCCAGTCTCGGACAGGGTTTCGGCACCATATATTTT. It specifies CASLGQGFGTIYF.

A few counts support this clone. The rearrangement links TRBV7-2 to TRBJ2-7, with TRBD2 identical over 8 bases. The CDR3 runs to 15 residues. Germline V gene lookup returns CDR1 SGHTA and CDR2 FQGNSA. V shed 3 bases and J 2 bases; nucleotides not matched to a gene: 6. CDR3 coding DNA: TGTGCCAGCAGCTTTCTCAGCGGGAGTCCCTACGAGCAGTACTTC. It yields the protein CASSFLSGSPYEQYF. The full variable domain, completed using reference TRBV7-2 and TRBJ2-7, is GAGVSQSPSNKVTEKGKDVELRCDPISGHTALYWYRQSLGQGLEFLIYFQGNSAPDKSGLPSDRFSAERTGGSVSTLTIQRTQQEDSAVYLCASSFLSGSPYEQYFGPGTRLTVT.

The CDR3 protein is CASSSYSGRDRDREISTEAFF. The CDR3 DNA reads as TGCGCCAGCAGCTCCTATTCCGGCAGGGACCGAGACAGGGAAATTTCTACTGAAGCTTTCTTT. The chain uses TRBV5-1 and TRBJ1-1, with TRBD1 matching 7 bases. This CDR3 has 21 amino acids. With V trimmed by 3 bases and J by 5 bases, 28 bases remained unmatched. The germline V gene encodes CDR1 SGHRS and CDR2 YFSETQ.

Only a few counts were recorded for this clone. The J gene is TRBJ1-1, the V gene TRBV5-1; TRBD1 matches at 7 bases. The J segment lost 6 bases and the V segment lost 4 bases, leaving 12 bases of the junction unmatched. The CDR3 spans 15 residues. Germline assignment: CDR1 SGHRS and CDR2 YFSETQ. The CDR3 sequence: CASSATLTGEAEAFF. The CDR3, as DNA: TGCGCCAGCAGCGCTACTCTAACAGGGGAGGCTGAAGCTTTCTTT.

The chain links TRBV15 to TRBJ2-1; TRBD2 matches 13 bases. CDR1 is LNHNV, CDR2 YYDKDF, per germline (reference sequence). This CDR3 spans 16 amino acids. After removal of 5 bases from V and 6 bases from J, the junction contained 7 bases not matched to a gene. The CDR3 region has the DNA TGTGCCACCAGCGGGCGGACTAGCGGGAGCCCCAATGAGCAGTTCTTC. Translation gives CATSGRTSGSPNEQFF.

This chain uses TRBV4-2 with TRBJ2-2; perhaps TRBD2 as D (7 bases). The CDR3 is 17 amino acids. Looked up from germline, CDR1 is LGHNA and CDR2 is YNFKEQ. Trimming stripped 0 bases from V and 2 bases from J, with 13 bases between. CDR3 sequence reads: CASSQDARGANTGELFF. The CDR3 DNA reads as TGTGCCAGCAGCCAAGATGCCCGGGGGGCTAACACCGGGGAGCTGTTTTTT.

This clone occurred once. The chain uses TRBV2 and TRBJ2-1, with 15 bases fitting TRBD2. Germline assignment: CDR1 SNHLY and CDR2 FYNNEI. This CDR3 comprises 17 residues. V shed 4 bases and J 3 bases; nucleotides not matched to a gene: 4. As DNA, the CDR3 is TGTGCCAGCAGTGGGACTAGCGGGAGGGTTGGCTACAATGAGCAGTTCTTC. Translating gives CASSGTSGRVGYNEQFF. The complete variable domain, with remaining parts taken from reference TRBV2 and TRBJ2-1, reads EPEVTQTPSHQVTQMGQEVILRCVPISNHLYFYWYRQILGQKVEFLVSFYNNEISEKSEIFDDQFSVERPDGSNFTLKIRSTKLEDSAMYFCASSGTSGRVGYNEQFFGPGTRLTVL.

V and J are TRBV6-1 and TRBJ1-5, with D perhaps TRBD1 (6 bases). From germline, CDR1 is MNHNS and CDR2 SASEGT. V was clipped by 5 bases and J by 9 bases, with 17 bases between them. The CDR3 consists of 14 residues. CDR3 in DNA: TGTGCCAGCAGTCCCAGGGGTGGTGAATCGCCCCAGCATTTT. Translating it yields CASSPRGGESPQHF.

The V and J genes are TRBV23-1 and TRBJ1-5; 9 nucleotides align to TRBD1. Being an ORF, TRBV23-1 has a function that is uncertain. The trim removed 6 bases at V and 7 bases at J, leaving 10 bases unmatched. The CDR3 is made up of 15 amino acids. The CDR3 loop is CASSRDRVTGQPQHF. The CDR3 nucleotides are TGCGCCAGCAGCCGGGACAGGGTTACGGGGCAGCCCCAGCATTTT.

The chain combines TRBV7-3 with TRBJ1-1; D uncertain. V lost 3 bases and J lost 2, with 7 bases in between. CDR1 and CDR2 from the germline V gene are SGHTA and FQGTGA. The CDR3 has 13 amino acids. CDR3 nucleotide sequence: TGTGCCAGCAGCTTTAGAGGTAACACTGAAGCTTTCTTT. It yields the protein CASSFRGNTEAFF.

This chain connects TRBV7-2 to TRBJ2-2, with 8 bases lining up with TRBD1. The germline V gene encodes CDR1 SGHTA and CDR2 FQGNSA. The CDR3 has 15 residues. The junction had 9 bases not matched to a gene; V was cut back by 5 bases and J by 7 bases. In DNA form, the CDR3 reads TGTGCCAGCAGCCGGACAGGGACGGAGGGCGGGGAGCTGTTTTTT. It translates to CASSRTGTEGGELFF. The variable domain in full, completed from reference TRBV7-2 and TRBJ2-2, reads GAGVSQSPSNKVTEKGKDVELRCDPISGHTALYWYRQSLGQGLEFLIYFQGNSAPDKSGLPSDRFSAERTGGSVSTLTIQRTQQEDSAVYLCASSRTGTEGGELFFGEGSRLTVL.

This clone came up a few times. The rearrangement links TRBV5-1 to TRBJ1-3; D call uncertain. The CDR3 runs 16 residues. V was shortened by 0 bases and J by 0 bases, with 10 bases between the two germline ends. Germline CDR1 is SGHRS and CDR2 is YFSETQ. The CDR3 nucleotides are TGCGCCAGCAGCTTGGGGGAGCCGAGCTCTGGAAACACCATATATTTT. Translating gives CASSLGEPSSGNTIYF. Full variable domain (missing parts from reference TRBV5-1 and TRBJ1-3): KAGVTQTPRYLIKTRGQQVTLSCSPISGHRSVSWYQQTPGQGLQFLFEYFSETQRNKGNFPGRFSGRQFSNSRSEMNVSTLELGDSALYLCASSLGEPSSGNTIYFGEGSWLTVV.

This clone has more than one count but fewer than ten. The J gene is TRBJ2-3, the V gene TRBV5-1, with 12 bases that match TRBD2. The CDR3 extends over 17 amino acids. V trimming: 3 bases; J trimming: 3 bases; junction bases outside the gene matches: 8. CDR1 and CDR2 from the germline V gene are SGHRS and YFSETQ. CDR3 loop: CASSYLAGGGGTDTQYF. CDR3 DNA: TGCGCCAGCAGCTACCTAGCGGGAGGGGGGGGTACAGATACGCAGTATTTT.

J is TRBJ2-7 and V is TRBV6-1; 8 bases map to TRBD1. CDR3 length equals 15 residues. V was pared by 4 bases and J by 0 bases, with 5 bases of the junction left unmatched. Per germline, CDR1 MNHNS and CDR2 SASEGT. CDR3 in amino acids: CASSVTGGVSYEQYF. In DNA form, the CDR3 reads TGTGCCAGCAGTGTTACAGGGGGTGTCTCCTACGAGCAGTACTTC.

The chain is built from TRBV10-3 and TRBJ2-7; weak D call: TRBD2 (6 bases). CDR3 length: 15 residues. Germline V gene data show CDR1 as ENHRY and CDR2 as SYGVKD. Between the trimmed V and J ends, which lost 3 bases and 6 bases, there was a span of 18 bases. This CDR3 reads CAISDTGRASVEQYF. The CDR3 coding sequence is TGTGCCATCAGTGATACTGGAAGGGCTAGCGTCGAGCAGTACTTC.

The V call is TRBV19, the J call TRBJ2-5; TRBD2 matches 11 bases. The CDR3 contains 15 residues. The V and J ends lost 3 bases and 3 bases, in that order; junction bases with no gene match: 3. Per the germline V gene, CDR1 is LNHDA and CDR2 is SQIVND (reference sequence). The CDR3 DNA reads TGTGCCAGTAGTATTGGGACTAGCGGAAAAGAGACCCAGTACTTC. As protein: CASSIGTSGKETQYF. Looking up the rest from reference TRBV19 and TRBJ2-5 gives the full variable domain: DGGITQSPKYLFRKEGQNVTLSCEQNLNHDAMYWYRQDPGQGLRLIYYSQIVNDFQKGDIAEGYSVSREKKESFPLTVTSAQKNPTAFYLCASSIGTSGKETQYFGPGTRLLVL.

The CDR3 here is CSAQGRAYEQYF. DNA for the CDR3: TGCAGCGCCCAGGGGCGAGCCTACGAGCAGTACTTC. The J gene is TRBJ2-7, the V gene TRBV29-1, with a weak D call TRBD1 (6 bases). The germline V gene has CDR1 SQVTM and CDR2 ANQGSEA. This CDR3 region has 12 residues. Trimming pared 7 bases from V and 2 bases from J, leaving 12 bases between.

J is TRBJ1-1 and V is TRBV19, with D perhaps matching TRBD1 (5 bases). The V end was cut by 5 bases, the J end by 0 bases, with 10 bases between. This CDR3 contains 14 residues. CDR1 is LNHDA and CDR2 is SQIVND in the germline V gene (reference sequence). The CDR3 DNA reads TGTGCCAGTAGTGTATCCAGGGTGAACACTGAAGCTTTCTTT. Protein: CASSVSRVNTEAFF. Full variable domain (remainder filled in from reference TRBV19 and TRBJ1-1): DGGITQSPKYLFRKEGQNVTLSCEQNLNHDAMYWYRQDPGQGLRLIYYSQIVNDFQKGDIAEGYSVSREKKESFPLTVTSAQKNPTAFYLCASSVSRVNTEAFFGQGTRLTVV.